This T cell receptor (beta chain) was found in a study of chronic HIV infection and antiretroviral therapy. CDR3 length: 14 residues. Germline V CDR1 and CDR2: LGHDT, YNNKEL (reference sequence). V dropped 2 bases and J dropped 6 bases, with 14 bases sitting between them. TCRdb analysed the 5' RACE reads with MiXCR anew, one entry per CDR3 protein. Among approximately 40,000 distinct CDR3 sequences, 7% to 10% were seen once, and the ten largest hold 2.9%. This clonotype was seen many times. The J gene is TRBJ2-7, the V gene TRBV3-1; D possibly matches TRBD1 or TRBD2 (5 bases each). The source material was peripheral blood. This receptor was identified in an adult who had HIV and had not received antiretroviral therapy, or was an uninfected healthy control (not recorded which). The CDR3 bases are TGTGCCAGCAGCCAATCGGGGCGGGTATCCGAGCAGTACTTC. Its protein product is CASSQSGRVSEQYF.